Listed below are T cell receptor beta chains from one sample, sequenced in a study of T cells after yellow fever vaccination. TCRdb called the 5' RACE reads again in MiXCR, with one record for every CDR3 protein. The top ten clones hold roughly 3% of a sample with 340,000 or so distinct CDR3 sequences, roughly an eighth of them seen once. Sequenced material: CD4+ T cells sorted from PBMCs, taken 15 days after the yellow fever booster vaccination. These receptors came from a man aged 18 to 30 who received the YFV17D yellow fever vaccine. Both conserved end residues are part of each CDR3. The order of the fields is V gene, J gene, CDR3 protein.

>TRBV5-1|TRBJ2-4
CASSLEGSTKNIQYF
>TRBV6-6|TRBJ1-4
CASRGGTAGGREKLFF
>TRBV4-1|TRBJ2-3
CASSHRGTSDGDTQYF
>TRBV28|TRBJ1-1
CASTPGTLNTEAFF
>TRBV4-3|TRBJ1-2
CASSQGMEYYGYTF
>TRBV6-5|TRBJ2-3
CASSGGTADRTDTQYF
>TRBV18|TRBJ2-3
CASSPAVGTGATDTQYF
>TRBV27|TRBJ1-5
CASSGTGIADEHF
>TRBV20-1|TRBJ1-5
CSATLGQFNQPQHF
>TRBV12-3/TRBV12-4|TRBJ1-4
CASSSRQGPNEKLFF
>TRBV5-1|TRBJ2-5
CASSLLGPQETQYF
>TRBV2|TRBJ2-3
CASRDNRPDTQYF
>TRBV7-2|TRBJ2-7
CASVQGTTYEQYF
>TRBV2|TRBJ1-2
CASSDPGGMNGYTF
>TRBV5-4|TRBJ2-5
CASSPIGSGETQYF
>TRBV20-1|TRBJ1-5
CSARDGLQVSNQPQHF
>TRBV10-3|TRBJ1-2
CATYRGYGYTF
>TRBV30|TRBJ2-3
CAWSRITDTQYF
>TRBV20-1|TRBJ2-3
CSARVPGHTDTQYF
>TRBV28|TRBJ2-2
CASTLGGGRPGELFF
>TRBV12-3/TRBV12-4|TRBJ2-2
CASSSGRGTNTGELFF
>TRBV3-1|TRBJ2-4
CASSQALPTIRNIQYF
>TRBV4-3|TRBJ1-1
CASSQDRRNTEAFF
>TRBV20-1|TRBJ1-2
CSAYRQTSYGYTF
>TRBV6-5|TRBJ1-1
CASRSLKGLGTEAFF
>TRBV10-3|TRBJ1-1
CAISANTEAFF
>TRBV11-2|TRBJ2-3
CASSPDIFNTQYF
>TRBV27|TRBJ1-5
CASSLSRAQPQHF
>TRBV29-1|TRBJ2-1
CSAPTGIYYNEQFF
>TRBV28|TRBJ1-1
CASSPLWVTEAFF
>TRBV20-1|TRBJ2-1
CSAEDGGAGSYNEQFF
>TRBV20-1|TRBJ1-4
CSAPPQGGEKLFF
>TRBV11-3|TRBJ2-2
CASSLTSGANTGELFF
>TRBV7-8|TRBJ1-2
CASSPDRVHGYTF
>TRBV21-1|TRBJ1-6
CASSRRRGNSPLHF
>TRBV2|TRBJ2-1
CASKVQGTGGEEQFF
>TRBV20-1|TRBJ1-1
CSARESLNTEAFF